The 30 T cell receptor beta chains in this list originate from one sample, sequenced in a study of cytomegalovirus exposure and HLA in healthy donors. Both 60 Vbeta primers and 13 Jbeta primers went into the PCR. The table came from immunoSEQ multiplex PCR; TCRdb's copy has only in-frame clones and leaves some out. The profile shows under 200,000 clones, over 75% of them singletons. Sequenced input: PBMCs. These TCRs come from a female donor in good health and CMV-seronegative.

The chain carries TRBV7-9 and TRBJ1-2; D is unresolved. The CDR3 is made up of 13 amino acids. Per germline, CDR1 SEHNR and CDR2 FQNEAQ (reference sequence). The V gene lost 5 bases and the J gene lost 7 bases, with 14 bases spanning the gap. CDR3 DNA sequence: TGTGCCAGCAGCATCACGGGGTTCGGTGGCTACACCTTC. This encodes CASSITGFGGYTF.

The chain uses TRBV6-1 and TRBJ1-2, with D possibly TRBD1 on 5 matching bases. The germline V gene encodes CDR1 MNHNS and CDR2 SASEGT. The CDR3 runs 13 residues. V was trimmed by 3 bases and J by 7 bases, leaving 12 bases between them. The CDR3 spells CASSDQGVGGYTF. The CDR3 DNA follows: TGTGCCAGCAGTGACCAAGGGGTCGGTGGCTACACCTTC.

The CDR3 DNA sequence: TGTGCCAGTAGTATACAGGGGACTAATGAAAAACTGTTTTTT. It encodes CASSIQGTNEKLFF. The V call is TRBV19, the J call TRBJ1-4; a weak D match, TRBD1 (6 bases). This CDR3 is built from 14 residues. V was trimmed by 2 bases and J by 2 bases, leaving 6 bases between them. The germline CDR1 and CDR2 sequences are LNHDA and SQIVND (reference sequence). Together with reference TRBV19 and TRBJ1-4, the CDR3 gives the full variable domain: DGGITQSPKYLFRKEGQNVTLSCEQNLNHDAMYWYRQDPGQGLRLIYYSQIVNDFQKGDIAEGYSVSREKKESFPLTVTSAQKNPTAFYLCASSIQGTNEKLFFGSGTQLSVL.

This sequence joins TRBV6-1 and TRBJ1-4, with D hard to call. The CDR3 is 12 amino acids. CDR1 MNHNS and CDR2 SASEGT come from the germline V gene. V lost 5 bases and J lost 10, with 11 bases in between. The CDR3, as DNA: TGTGCCAGCAGTATCACCGGGAGAAAACTGTTTTTT. This gives the protein CASSITGRKLFF.

The CDR3 coding sequence is TGTGCCAGCAGCTTTCCTCCTAGCGAGCAGTACTTC. Translated: CASSFPPSEQYF. The chain carries TRBV7-2 and TRBJ2-7; D unresolved. This CDR3 comprises 12 residues. V lost 3 bases and J 6 bases, leaving 9 bases between the germline ends. CDR1 SGHTA and CDR2 FQGNSA come from the germline V gene.

The chain links TRBV7-9 to TRBJ1-1, with a tentative D call TRBD1 (5 bases). Germline V gene sequence: CDR1 SEHNR, CDR2 FQNEAQ (reference sequence). The V end was cut by 2 bases, the J end by 8 bases, with 12 bases between. The CDR3 is made up of 13 amino acids. The CDR3 DNA reads as TGTGCCAGCAGCTTAAACGCAGGGAGGGAAGCTTTCTTT. Encoded protein: CASSLNAGREAFF.

This chain joins TRBV9 and TRBJ2-2; D gene uncertain. V gave up 4 bases and J gave up 6 bases, with 10 bases separating them. This CDR3 contains 13 residues. Germline-derived CDR1 and CDR2 are SGDLS and YYNGEE. CDR3 region: CASSPFNAGELFF. CDR3 coding DNA: TGTGCCAGCAGCCCGTTTAATGCCGGGGAGCTGTTTTTT. The variable domain in full, with the rest retrieved from reference TRBV9 and TRBJ2-2, is DSGVTQTPKHLITATGQRVTLRCSPRSGDLSVYWYQQSLDQGLQFLIQYYNGEERAKGNILERFSAQQFPDLHSELNLSSLELGDSALYFCASSPFNAGELFFGEGSRLTVL.

This clone was recorded a few times. The rearrangement uses TRBV28 and TRBJ2-2; maybe TRBD2 (5 bases). Germline lookup yields CDR1 MDHEN and CDR2 SYDVKM. Trimming shortened V by 2 bases and J by 4 bases, and 11 bases separated the two germline ends. This CDR3 has 15 residues. The DNA for the CDR3 is TGTGCCAGCAGTTTAGTAGGGAGTGGCACCGGGGAGCTGTTTTTT. Translated, it gives CASSLVGSGTGELFF.

The gene calls are TRBV7-9 and TRBJ2-3, with TRBD1 matching 9 bases. The V and J ends lost 5 bases and 1 base, in that order; junction bases with no gene match: 10. Germline loops: CDR1 SEHNR, CDR2 FQNEAQ (reference sequence). The CDR3 is 17 amino acids. This CDR3 is CASSLYRQGVGTDTQYF. The CDR3 coding sequence is TGTGCCAGCAGCCTATATCGACAGGGGGTGGGCACAGATACGCAGTATTTT.

The chain links TRBV5-1 to TRBJ2-2, with TRBD2 identical over 13 bases. This CDR3 contains 17 residues. V trimming: 4 bases; J trimming: 6 bases; junction bases outside the gene matches: 9. Looked up from germline, CDR1 is SGHRS and CDR2 is YFSETQ. CDR3 sequence (DNA): TGCGCCAGCAGCAGCACCTGGACTAGCGGGAGTCCCGGGGAGCTGTTTTTT. Protein product: CASSSTWTSGSPGELFF.

The rearrangement uses TRBV11-2 and TRBJ2-1; TRBD2 is a possible D gene (6 bases). Deletions cut 5 bases from V and 4 bases from J, with 27 bases between. The CDR3 runs 19 residues. Germline loops: CDR1 SGHAT, CDR2 FQNNGV. CDR3 sequence (DNA): TGTGCCAGCAGCGCTCCTTTCCGGGACTTGAGGTCCGGTTACAATGAGCAGTTCTTC. Translating gives CASSAPFRDLRSGYNEQFF. The full variable domain, with the rest looked up from reference TRBV11-2 and TRBJ2-1, is EAGVAQSPRYKIIEKRQSVAFWCNPISGHATLYWYQQILGQGPKLLIQFQNNGVVDDSQLPKDRFSAERLKGVDSTLKIQPAKLEDSAVYLCASSAPFRDLRSGYNEQFFGPGTRLTVL.

This sequence joins TRBV10-3 and TRBJ1-6; 7 nucleotides line up with TRBD1. V was clipped by 2 bases and J by 0 bases; unmatched bases: 7. Germline assignment: CDR1 ENHRY and CDR2 SYGVKD. The CDR3 covers 18 residues. CDR3 DNA: TGTGCCATCAGTGAGAGGGGGCCGGCAAGCTCCTATAATTCACCCCTCCACTTT. Translation: CAISERGPASSYNSPLHF.

The chain recombines TRBV7-2 with TRBJ2-5, with 7 bases matching TRBD2. V shed 6 bases, J shed 3 bases, and the junction held 4 bases outside the gene matches. Germline loops: CDR1 SGHTA, CDR2 FQGNSA. The CDR3 runs to 13 residues. CDR3 coding DNA: TGTGCCAGCAGTTCTAGCGGCAAAGAGACCCAGTACTTC. It encodes CASSSSGKETQYF.

The genes are TRBV13 and TRBJ2-1; D uncertain. CDR1 is PRHDT and CDR2 is FYEKMQ in the germline V gene (reference sequence). The CDR3 has 13 residues. V was clipped by 4 bases and J by 9 bases, with 13 bases between them. For the CDR3, the DNA is TGTGCCAGCAGCTCACTGTTAACCGGTGAGCAGTTCTTC. It is translated as CASSSLLTGEQFF.

The chain has TRBV7-6 and TRBJ1-3; tentative D call: TRBD1 (6 bases). Germline CDR1 is SGHVS and CDR2 is FNYEAQ. The germline V and J ends were trimmed by 4 bases and 0 bases, with 10 bases remaining between them. The CDR3 extends over 15 amino acids. In nucleotides, the CDR3 is TGTGCCAGCAGCTCTACAGGGTACTCTGGAAACACCATATATTTT. Translating it yields CASSSTGYSGNTIYF.

The chain recombines TRBV25-1 with TRBJ1-1; TRBD1 matches 12 bases. Trimming at V came to 5 bases and at J to 0 bases, leaving 4 bases not matched to a gene. The CDR3 sequence is 16 residues long. Germline assignment: CDR1 MGHDK and CDR2 SYGVNS. The CDR3 loop is CASSLGTGGVNTEAFF. CDR3 sequence (DNA): TGTGCCAGCAGTTTGGGGACAGGGGGCGTGAACACTGAAGCTTTCTTT.

The V call is TRBV28, the J call TRBJ2-7; 7 positions match TRBD1. CDR3 length: 15 amino acids. Germline trimming cut 7 bases from V and 4 bases from J; bases unmatched to any gene: 13. Germline values: CDR1 MDHEN, CDR2 SYDVKM. This CDR3 reads CASNSPGQNFYEQYF. CDR3 DNA sequence: TGTGCCAGCAACTCGCCGGGACAGAATTTTTACGAGCAGTACTTC.

The V and J genes are TRBV7-2 and TRBJ2-5; D is perhaps TRBD2 (6 bases). The better agreement between TRBJ2-7 and the DNA end casts doubt on the J call. Germline V lookup: CDR1 SGHTA, CDR2 FQGNSA. This CDR3 is 15 amino acids long. CDR3 sequence (DNA): TGTGCCAGCAGCGTCCCCGGGACTCCTACCTACGAGCAGTACTTC. Translation gives CASSVPGTPTYEQYF.

This clone came up a few times. The chain employs TRBV30 and TRBJ1-3; the D gene is possibly TRBD1 (5 bases). Germline lookup yields CDR1 GTSNPN and CDR2 SVGIG (reference sequence). With 2 bases removed from V and 1 base from J, the gap between germline ends came to 9 bases. This CDR3 is built from 14 residues. The CDR3 DNA sequence: TGTGCCTGGAGTTTAGGGGTGTCTGGAAACACCATATATTTT. This encodes CAWSLGVSGNTIYF.

The chain recombines TRBV30 with TRBJ1-1, with D unclear. The CDR3 runs to 17 residues. CDR1 is GTSNPN, CDR2 SVGIG, per germline (reference sequence). Trimming shortened V by 4 bases and J by 1 base, and 22 bases separated the two germline ends. The CDR3 region has the DNA TGTGCCTGGAAGGACGACGGATGGTCCGGGGAGAACACTGAAGCTTTCTTT. Residues: CAWKDDGWSGENTEAFF. The entire variable domain, with the rest obtained from reference TRBV30 and TRBJ1-1, is as follows: SQTIHQWPATLVQPVGSPLSLECTVEGTSNPNLYWYRQAAGRGLQLLFYSVGIGQISSEVPQNLSASRPQDRQFILSSKKLLLSDSGFYLCAWKDDGWSGENTEAFFGQGTRLTVV.

The chain couples TRBV14 to TRBJ1-6, with a tentative D call TRBD1 (5 bases). Germline V gene data show CDR1 as SGHDN and CDR2 as FVKESK. The V end lost 0 bases, the J end lost 9 bases, and 12 bases lay between the germline ends. This CDR3 spans 15 amino acids. In DNA, the CDR3 is TGTGCCAGCAGCCAAGAGCGGGACGGGTTTTCACCCCTCCACTTT. It translates to CASSQERDGFSPLHF.

The V call is TRBV30, the J call TRBJ2-7, with 9 bases aligning to TRBD1. Germline values: CDR1 GTSNPN, CDR2 SVGIG (reference sequence). The CDR3 sequence is 14 residues long. V shed 1 base and J 11 bases; nucleotides not matched to a gene: 12. For the CDR3, the DNA is TGTGCCTGGAGTGCCTTGGGACAGGGCCAAACAAAGTACTTC. It specifies CAWSALGQGQTKYF.

This clone was recorded once. This chain connects TRBV28 to TRBJ1-3; 12 bases align to TRBD1. The V gene end was trimmed by 8 bases and the J gene end by 9 bases; junction bases not matched to a gene: 5. The CDR3 length is 13 residues. The germline gives CDR1 MDHEN, CDR2 SYDVKM. CDR3 sequence reads: CASGTGGDVTIYF. CDR3 coding DNA: TGTGCCAGCGGGACAGGGGGCGACGTCACCATATATTTT.

The rearrangement joins TRBV6-1 to TRBJ1-5; a possible D gene is TRBD1 (6 bases). The CDR3 consists of 15 residues. The V end was cut by 3 bases, the J end by 1 base, with 10 bases between. The germline gives CDR1 MNHNS, CDR2 SASEGT. CDR3 DNA sequence: TGTGCCAGCAGTGATCAAGACAGGAGCAATCAGCCCCAGCATTTT. Translating it yields CASSDQDRSNQPQHF.

The rearrangement uses TRBV11-3 and TRBJ2-7; D is ambiguous. The CDR3 is made up of 13 amino acids. Deletions cut 1 base from V and 3 bases from J, with 7 bases between. Germline V gene sequence: CDR1 SGHNT, CDR2 YENEEA. CDR3 in DNA: TGTGCCAGCAGCTTAGGGGCAGACTACGAGCAGTACTTC. Protein sequence: CASSLGADYEQYF.

The genes are TRBV28 and TRBJ1-2, with D perhaps TRBD1 (6 bases). The germline V gene encodes CDR1 MDHEN and CDR2 SYDVKM. V gave up 8 bases and J gave up 6 bases, with 7 bases separating them. CDR3 length equals 10 residues. CDR3 in DNA: TGTGCCAGCCGGGACAATGGCTACACCTTC. Translating it yields CASRDNGYTF.

The genes are TRBV19 and TRBJ1-6; weak D call: TRBD1 (5 bases). Germline V gene data show CDR1 as LNHDA and CDR2 as SQIVND (reference sequence). The V and J ends lost 3 bases and 10 bases respectively, with 10 bases between them. The CDR3 is 13 amino acids. CDR3 sequence reads: CASSIDDSSPLHF. The DNA of the CDR3 is TGTGCCAGTAGTATCGATGACAGCTCACCCCTCCACTTT.

The rearrangement uses TRBV27 and TRBJ1-1; 8 nucleotides line up with TRBD1. The CDR3 is made up of 17 amino acids. Germline CDR1 reads MNHEY; CDR2 reads SMNVEV (reference sequence). After removal of 3 bases from V and 0 bases from J, the junction contained 9 bases not matched to a gene. CDR3 bases: TGTGCCAGCAGTTTGTGGACAGGGAGAAGTTTGAACACTGAAGCTTTCTTT. It yields the protein CASSLWTGRSLNTEAFF.

The chain has TRBV19 and TRBJ1-6; 10 bases are a match to TRBD1. The CDR3 is made up of 19 amino acids. Germline V gene sequence: CDR1 LNHDA, CDR2 SQIVND (reference sequence). V dropped 4 bases and J dropped 4; count of bases not matched to a gene: 13. The CDR3 bases are TGTGCCAGTAGTAAATCGAGACAGGGGGCAAGCCCTTATAATTCACCCCTCCACTTT. Residues: CASSKSRQGASPYNSPLHF.

The V call is TRBV7-8, the J call TRBJ1-5; D is possibly TRBD1 (6 bases). The CDR3 spans 16 residues. V was cut by 1 base and J by 4 bases, with 14 bases left in between. Germline lookup yields CDR1 SGHVS and CDR2 FQNEAQ. CDR3 sequence: CASSLGSRGANQPQHF. The CDR3 DNA reads TGTGCCAGCAGCTTAGGTTCGCGGGGGGCTAATCAGCCCCAGCATTTT.